This T cell receptor (beta chain) was found in a study of tumor-infiltrating lymphocytes in primary liver carcinoma. Study-wide context: Both sexes were represented among patients, who were 30 to 69 years old. Study-level points and caveats: The study found only about 7.5-24% of top clones in all five tumor regions.

Co-extraction yielded RNA and DNA from 20-30 mg of unsorted bulk tissue. Each participant had primary liver carcinoma, and surgical resection was the treatment. As to this clonotype: Antigen: not known. Being one base from a much bigger clone, this may be a read error.

The CDR3 runs to 13 residues. Trimming removed 7 bases from V and 6 bases from J, with 15 bases in between. CDR1 SNHLY and CDR2 FYNNEI come from the germline V gene. Reverse transcription of 500 ng total RNA with a constant-region primer produced TCR beta cDNA. Modified slightly, ARM-PCR produced TCR beta libraries over three nested multiplex PCR rounds. A C-beta reverse primer was combined with TRBV1-TRBV30 forward primers in the first two PCR rounds, and each round had 10 cycles. TCRdb reprocessed the multiplex PCR reads via MiXCR and lists one record per CDR3 protein. The table records 25,000 to 30,000 distinct CDR3 sequences, 78% of them present only once.

Sequenced material: liver tumor tissue from sampling region 3. As for subset: tumor region T3, left-lateral pole. The TCR was taken from a man in his forties or fifties with primary liver carcinoma and hepatitis B virus infection. This rearrangement joins TRBV2 to TRBJ1-1; D gene ambiguous. This CDR3 reads CASKALWAAEAFF. The CDR3 DNA is TGTGCCAGCAAAGCGCTGTGGGCAGCTGAAGCTTTCTTT.